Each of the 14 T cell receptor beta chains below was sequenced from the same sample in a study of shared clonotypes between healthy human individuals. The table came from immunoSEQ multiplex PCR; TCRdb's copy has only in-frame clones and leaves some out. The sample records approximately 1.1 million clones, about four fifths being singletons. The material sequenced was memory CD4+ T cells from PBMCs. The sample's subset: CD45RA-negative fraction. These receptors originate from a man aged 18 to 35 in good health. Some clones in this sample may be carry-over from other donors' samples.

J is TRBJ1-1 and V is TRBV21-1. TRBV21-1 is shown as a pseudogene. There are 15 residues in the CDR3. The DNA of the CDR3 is TGTGCCAGCAGCAAAGTAGTGGAGGGGAACACTGAAGCTTTCTTT. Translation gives CASSKVVEGNTEAFF.

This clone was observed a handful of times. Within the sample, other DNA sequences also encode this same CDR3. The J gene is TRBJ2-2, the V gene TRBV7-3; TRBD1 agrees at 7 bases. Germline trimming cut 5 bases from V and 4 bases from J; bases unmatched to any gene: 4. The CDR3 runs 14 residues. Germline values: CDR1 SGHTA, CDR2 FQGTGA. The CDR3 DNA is TGTGCCAGCAGCCCAAGACAGGGCACCGGGGAGCTGTTTTTT. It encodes CASSPRQGTGELFF.

Here the CDR3 reads CASSPQAGRNQPQHF. As DNA, the CDR3 is TGTGCCAGCAGCCCCCAGGCAGGGCGGAATCAGCCCCAGCATTTT. This chain uses TRBV6-4 with TRBJ1-5, with D maybe TRBD1 (5 bases). CDR1 MRHNA and CDR2 SNTAGT come from the germline V gene. This CDR3 has 15 residues. The V gene lost 6 bases and the J gene lost 4 bases, with 16 bases spanning the gap.

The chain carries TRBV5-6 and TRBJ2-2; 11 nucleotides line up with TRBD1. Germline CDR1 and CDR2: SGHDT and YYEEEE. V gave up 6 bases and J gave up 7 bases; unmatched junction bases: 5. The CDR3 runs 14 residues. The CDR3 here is CASNGDRGDGELFF. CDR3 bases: TGTGCCAGCAATGGGGACAGGGGGGACGGGGAGCTGTTTTTT.

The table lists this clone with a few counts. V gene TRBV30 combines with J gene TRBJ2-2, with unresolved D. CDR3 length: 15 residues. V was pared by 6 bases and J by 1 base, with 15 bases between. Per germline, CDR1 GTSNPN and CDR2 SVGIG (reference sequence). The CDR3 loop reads CACQFDGLNTGELFF. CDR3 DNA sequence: TGTGCCTGCCAATTCGACGGCTTGAACACCGGGGAGCTGTTTTTT.

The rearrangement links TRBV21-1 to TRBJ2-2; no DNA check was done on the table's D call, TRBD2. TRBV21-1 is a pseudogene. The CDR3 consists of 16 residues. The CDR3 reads CASSKGKHGDTGELFF. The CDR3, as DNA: TGTGCCAGCAGCAAAGGGAAGCACGGGGACACCGGGGAGCTGTTTTTT.

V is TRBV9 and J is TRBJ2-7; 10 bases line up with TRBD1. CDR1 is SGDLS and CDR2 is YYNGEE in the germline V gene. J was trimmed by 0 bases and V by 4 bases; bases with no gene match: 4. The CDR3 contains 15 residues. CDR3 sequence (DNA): TGTGCCAGCAGCCCACGGGACAGGGGCTCCTACGAGCAGTACTTC. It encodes CASSPRDRGSYEQYF.

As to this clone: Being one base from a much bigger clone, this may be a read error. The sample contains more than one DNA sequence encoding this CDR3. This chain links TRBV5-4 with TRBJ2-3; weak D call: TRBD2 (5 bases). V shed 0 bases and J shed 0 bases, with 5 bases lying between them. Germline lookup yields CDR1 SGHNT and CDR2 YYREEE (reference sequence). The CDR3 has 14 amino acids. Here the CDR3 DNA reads TGTGCCAGCAGCTTGGGCGGGAGCACAGATACGCAGTATTTT. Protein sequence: CASSLGGSTDTQYF.

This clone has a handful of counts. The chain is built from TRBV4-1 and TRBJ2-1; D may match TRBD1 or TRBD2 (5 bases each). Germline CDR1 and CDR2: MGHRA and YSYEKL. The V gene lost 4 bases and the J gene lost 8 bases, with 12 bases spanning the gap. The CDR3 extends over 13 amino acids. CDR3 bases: TGCGCCAGCAGCCGGGACGAGTCTTATGAGCAGTTCTTC. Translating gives CASSRDESYEQFF.

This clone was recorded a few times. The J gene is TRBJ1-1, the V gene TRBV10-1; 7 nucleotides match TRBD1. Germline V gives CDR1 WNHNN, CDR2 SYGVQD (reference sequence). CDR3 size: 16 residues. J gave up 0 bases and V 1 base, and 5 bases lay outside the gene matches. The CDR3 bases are TGCGCCAGCAGTGAGTGTGGGACAGCCATGAACACTGAAGCTTTCTTT. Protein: CASSECGTAMNTEAFF.

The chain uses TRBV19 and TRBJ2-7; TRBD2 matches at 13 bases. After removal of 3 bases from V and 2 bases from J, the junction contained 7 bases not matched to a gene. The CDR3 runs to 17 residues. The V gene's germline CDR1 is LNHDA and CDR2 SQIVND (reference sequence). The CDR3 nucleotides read TGTGCCAGTAGTATTATTCCGGGACTAGCGGGGACCTACGAGCAGTACTTC. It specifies CASSIIPGLAGTYEQYF.

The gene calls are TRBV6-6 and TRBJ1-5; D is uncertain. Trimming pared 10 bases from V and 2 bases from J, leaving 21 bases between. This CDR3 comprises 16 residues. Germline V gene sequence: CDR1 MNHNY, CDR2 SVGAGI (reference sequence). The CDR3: CATCRVSTRGNQPQHF. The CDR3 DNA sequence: TGTGCCACCTGTCGGGTGTCTACACGGGGCAATCAGCCCCAGCATTTT.

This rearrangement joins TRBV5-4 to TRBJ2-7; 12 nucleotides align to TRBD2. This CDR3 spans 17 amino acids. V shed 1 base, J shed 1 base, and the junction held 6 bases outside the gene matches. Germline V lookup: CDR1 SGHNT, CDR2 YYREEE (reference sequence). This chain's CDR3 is CASSLWLAGGKSYEQYF. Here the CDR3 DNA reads TGTGCCAGCAGCTTGTGGCTAGCGGGAGGGAAATCCTACGAGCAGTACTTC.

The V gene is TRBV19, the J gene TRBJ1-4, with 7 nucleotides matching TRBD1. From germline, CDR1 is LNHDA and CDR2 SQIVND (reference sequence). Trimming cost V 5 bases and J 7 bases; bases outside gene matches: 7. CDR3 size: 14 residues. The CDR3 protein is CASSGTVRGEKLFF. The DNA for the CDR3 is TGTGCCAGTAGTGGGACAGTCCGAGGTGAAAAACTGTTTTTT.